These 22 T cell receptor beta chains were all obtained from the same sample, sequenced in a study of shared clonotypes between healthy human individuals. Assay: immunoSEQ multiplex PCR; the TCRdb copy retains only in-frame clones and omits some. The sample has around 980,000 clones, approximately 80% seen once. The sequenced sample consisted of memory CD4+ T cells from PBMCs. The subset: CD45RA-negative fraction. Source of these receptors: a man aged 18 to 29 in good health. Some clones in this sample may be carry-over from other donors' samples.

This clone was detected only a few times. This chain joins TRBV28 and TRBJ1-4; tentative D call: TRBD1 (5 bases). Germline loops: CDR1 MDHEN, CDR2 SYDVKM. V lost 8 bases and J lost 2, with 15 bases in between. The CDR3 is 15 amino acids. The CDR3 nucleotides are TGTGCCAGCCACGAGGGAGGGGCTACTAATGAAAAACTGTTTTTT. As protein: CASHEGGATNEKLFF.

The J gene is TRBJ1-4, the V gene TRBV25-1; tentatively, D is TRBD1 (6 bases). Trimming removed 4 bases at V and 5 bases at J, with 11 bases between. This CDR3 has 14 residues. Per the germline V gene, CDR1 is MGHDK and CDR2 is SYGVNS. The CDR3, as DNA: TGTGCCAGCAGTGGTCGAGGGGGGAATGAAAAACTGTTTTTT. This translates into CASSGRGGNEKLFF.

The CDR3 sequence is CASSFPSGGAAYGYTF. CDR3 nucleotide sequence: TGTGCCAGCAGCTTCCCTTCAGGGGGCGCCGCCTATGGCTACACCTTC. The rearrangement links TRBV5-4 to TRBJ1-2, with 8 bases fitting TRBD1. The V and J ends lost 2 bases and 4 bases, in that order; junction bases with no gene match: 10. Looked up from germline, CDR1 is SGHNT and CDR2 is YYREEE (reference sequence). This CDR3 is built from 16 residues. Combining the CDR3 with reference TRBV5-4 and TRBJ1-2 gives the whole variable domain ETGVTQSPTHLIKTRGQQVTLRCSSQSGHNTVSWYQQALGQGPQFIFQYYREEENGRGNFPPRFSGLQFPNYSSELNVNALELDDSALYLCASSFPSGGAAYGYTFGSGTRLTVV.

About this clone itself: This sample includes further DNA sequences coding for the same CDR3. This chain joins TRBV9 and TRBJ2-1; TRBD2 matches 9 bases. The CDR3 has 14 residues. V gave up 2 bases and J gave up 3 bases; unmatched junction bases: 0. Per the germline V gene, CDR1 is SGDLS and CDR2 is YYNGEE. The CDR3 loop reads CASSVSGSYNEQFF. In nucleotides, the CDR3 is TGTGCCAGCAGCGTTAGCGGGAGCTACAATGAGCAGTTCTTC.

The CDR3: CASSPMGYEQYF. Here the CDR3 DNA reads TGTGCCAGCTCACCCATGGGGTATGAGCAGTACTTC. The chain combines TRBV18 with TRBJ2-7; D unclear. Trimming removed 3 bases at V and 7 bases at J, with 10 bases between. The length of the CDR3 is 12 residues. The germline V gene has CDR1 KGHSH and CDR2 LQKENI.

For this clone: In the same sample, other DNA sequences code for this CDR3. This rearrangement joins TRBV5-1 to TRBJ1-2, with 7 bases aligning to TRBD1. CDR3 length: 14 residues. V lost 1 base to trimming and J lost 6 bases; unmatched junction nucleotides: 6. CDR1 and CDR2 from the germline V gene are SGHRS and YFSETQ. Written as DNA, the CDR3 is TGCGCCAGCAGCTTGTCGCAGGGGGAGGATGGCTACACCTTC. Translating gives CASSLSQGEDGYTF.

Only one count was recorded for this clone. The V gene is TRBV28, the J gene TRBJ1-3; TRBD1 matches at 10 bases. Germline CDR1 and CDR2: MDHEN and SYDVKM. V gave up 7 bases and J gave up 2 bases; unmatched junction bases: 11. CDR3 size: 17 residues. CDR3 sequence reads: CASNQVGQGTAGNTIYF. CDR3 nucleotides: TGTGCCAGCAATCAGGTGGGACAGGGGACCGCTGGAAACACCATATATTTT.

The chain joins TRBV5-1 to TRBJ2-5; the match to TRBD1 covers 7 bases. This CDR3 is 14 amino acids long. The J segment lost 5 bases and the V segment lost 3 bases, leaving 7 bases of the junction unmatched. In germline, CDR1 is SGHRS, CDR2 YFSETQ. CDR3 nucleotide sequence: TGCGCCAGCAGCTCCACAGGGGCAGGGGAGACCCAGTACTTC. This encodes CASSSTGAGETQYF.

The chain employs TRBV18 and TRBJ2-1; D possibly corresponds to TRBD2 (5 bases). The length of the CDR3 is 14 residues. CDR1 and CDR2 (germline): KGHSH, LQKENI. The ends were cut back, 6 bases at V and 7 bases at J, with 16 bases in the middle. CDR3 in amino acids: CASSLGPGGNEQFF. The DNA for the CDR3 is TGTGCCAGCTCCCTCGGACCGGGCGGGAATGAGCAGTTCTTC.

The chain has TRBV11-2 and TRBJ2-3, with 12 bases lining up with TRBD2. V shed 4 bases and J 2 bases; nucleotides not matched to a gene: 4. The CDR3 runs to 16 residues. The germline CDR1 and CDR2 sequences are SGHAT and FQNNGV. The CDR3: CASSWTSGEITDTQYF. The DNA for the CDR3 is TGTGCCAGCAGCTGGACTAGCGGGGAAATCACAGATACGCAGTATTTT.

The CDR3 DNA reads as TGCGCCAGCAGCCAGGAAAATCTAGGGACTATCCGCTCCTACAATGAGCAGTTCTTC. Amino acid sequence: CASSQENLGTIRSYNEQFF. The V and J genes are TRBV4-1 and TRBJ2-1; 7 nucleotides agree with TRBD2. After removal of 3 bases from V and 0 bases from J, the junction contained 14 bases not matched to a gene. Germline V gene sequence: CDR1 MGHRA, CDR2 YSYEKL. The CDR3 totals 19 residues.

The chain couples TRBV7-2 to TRBJ1-3; weak D call: TRBD1 (5 bases). The CDR3 spans 18 residues. V lost 5 bases and J lost 0, with 20 bases in between. The germline gives CDR1 SGHTA, CDR2 FQGNSA. CDR3 sequence (DNA): TGTGCCAGCAGCACCCCCGGGGCCGGGAAAATCTCTGGAAACACCATATATTTT. It is translated as CASSTPGAGKISGNTIYF.

A single count supports this clone. A read error is likely here: a far larger clone is one base away. The chain's CDR3 is CASSLGVNTEAFF. CDR3 in DNA: TGTGCCAGCAGCTTAGGGGTGAACACTGAAGCTTTCTTT. The chain has TRBV11-2 and TRBJ1-1; no firm D call. The ends were cut back, 1 base at V and 0 bases at J, with 3 bases in the middle. This CDR3 comprises 13 residues. Germline V gene data show CDR1 as SGHAT and CDR2 as FQNNGV. Looking up the rest from reference TRBV11-2 and TRBJ1-1 gives the full variable domain: EAGVAQSPRYKIIEKRQSVAFWCNPISGHATLYWYQQILGQGPKLLIQFQNNGVVDDSQLPKDRFSAERLKGVDSTLKIQPAKLEDSAVYLCASSLGVNTEAFFGQGTRLTVV.

In DNA form, the CDR3 reads TGTGCCAGCACCTCAGGGGGGGCCACAGATACGCAGTATTTT. It encodes CASTSGGATDTQYF. The gene calls are TRBV28 and TRBJ2-3; perhaps D is TRBD1 or TRBD2 (7 bases each). Germline CDR1 MDHEN, CDR2 SYDVKM. The CDR3 is 14 residues long. Trimming pared 7 bases from V and 2 bases from J, leaving 13 bases between.

V is TRBV6-5 and J is TRBJ2-7; 10 bases align to TRBD1. V dropped 5 bases and J dropped 5; count of bases not matched to a gene: 9. The length of the CDR3 is 15 residues. Per germline, CDR1 MNHEY and CDR2 SVGAGI. This CDR3 reads CASSAPRTGGNEQYF. The DNA of the CDR3 is TGTGCCAGCAGTGCCCCAAGGACAGGGGGAAACGAGCAGTACTTC.

This clone was picked up many times. The J gene is TRBJ1-1, the V gene TRBV18; D gene uncertain. V lost 3 bases and J 11 bases, leaving 16 bases between the germline ends. This CDR3 contains 13 residues. CDR1 is KGHSH, CDR2 LQKENI, per germline. The CDR3 sequence: CASSPLVVGDAFF. In DNA form, the CDR3 reads TGTGCCAGCTCACCCCTCGTCGTGGGCGATGCTTTCTTT.

This clone was detected only once. The chain is built from TRBV11-3 and TRBJ2-1; 8 bases line up with TRBD1. The germline V gene has CDR1 SGHNT and CDR2 YENEEA. The CDR3 runs 17 residues. Germline trimming cut 1 base from V and 2 bases from J; bases unmatched to any gene: 7. The CDR3 DNA reads as TGTGCCAGCAGCTTAGTTCCGACAGGGGACCCCTACAATGAGCAGTTCTTC. Encoded protein: CASSLVPTGDPYNEQFF.

The gene calls are TRBV6-6 and TRBJ1-1; the match to TRBD1 covers 10 bases. The CDR3 consists of 14 residues. Losses at the gene ends were 5 bases for V and 5 bases for J; bases not matched to a gene: 5. Germline CDR1 reads MNHNY; CDR2 reads SVGAGI (reference sequence). The DNA of the CDR3 is TGTGCCAGCAGTACCGGACAGGGGGGAACTGAAGCTTTCTTT. It encodes CASSTGQGGTEAFF.

This rearrangement joins TRBV11-2 to TRBJ1-2; no clear D. CDR3 length equals 13 residues. Germline-derived CDR1 and CDR2 are SGHAT and FQNNGV. V was pared by 5 bases and J by 8 bases, with 15 bases between. The CDR3 spells CASSPGPTGGYTF. For the CDR3, the DNA is TGTGCCAGCAGCCCCGGGCCGACCGGAGGCTACACCTTC.

The sample holds many counts of this clone. This chain uses TRBV5-1 with TRBJ2-5; D remains ambiguous. The CDR3 has 16 amino acids. Trimming pared 0 bases from V and 4 bases from J, leaving 16 bases between. Germline-derived CDR1 and CDR2 are SGHRS and YFSETQ. DNA of the CDR3: TGCGCCAGCAGCTTGGGAGTCCATCGGTTTGGAGAGACCCAGTACTTC. Encoded protein: CASSLGVHRFGETQYF.

V gene TRBV7-2 combines with J gene TRBJ1-2; TRBD1 matches 8 bases. J gave up 4 bases and V 5 bases, and 6 bases lay outside the gene matches. This CDR3 comprises 14 residues. CDR1 and CDR2 from the germline V gene are SGHTA and FQGNSA. The chain's CDR3 is CASSPTGAIYGYTF. Here the CDR3 DNA reads TGTGCCAGCAGCCCGACAGGGGCGATCTATGGCTACACCTTC.

The V gene is TRBV28, the J gene TRBJ1-1, with D tentatively TRBD1 (6 bases). CDR1 is MDHEN, CDR2 SYDVKM, per germline. The CDR3 sequence is 15 residues long. V was trimmed by 3 bases and J by 1 base, leaving 12 bases between them. The CDR3 DNA reads as TGTGCCAGCAGTTTCGGCCCGGGACAGAACACTGAAGCTTTCTTT. It is translated as CASSFGPGQNTEAFF.